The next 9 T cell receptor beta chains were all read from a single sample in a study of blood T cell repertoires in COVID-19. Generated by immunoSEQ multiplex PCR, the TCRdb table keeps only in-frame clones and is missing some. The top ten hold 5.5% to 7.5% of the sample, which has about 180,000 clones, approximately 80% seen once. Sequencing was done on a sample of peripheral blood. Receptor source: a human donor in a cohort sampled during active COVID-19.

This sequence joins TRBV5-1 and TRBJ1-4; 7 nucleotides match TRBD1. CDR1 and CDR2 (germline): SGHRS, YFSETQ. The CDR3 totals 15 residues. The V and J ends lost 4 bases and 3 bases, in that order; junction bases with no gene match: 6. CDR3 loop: CASSIDRAANEKLFF. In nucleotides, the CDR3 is TGCGCCAGCAGCATTGACAGGGCGGCTAATGAAAAACTGTTTTTT. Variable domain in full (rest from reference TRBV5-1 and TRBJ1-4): KAGVTQTPRYLIKTRGQQVTLSCSPISGHRSVSWYQQTPGQGLQFLFEYFSETQRNKGNFPGRFSGRQFSNSRSEMNVSTLELGDSALYLCASSIDRAANEKLFFGSGTQLSVL.

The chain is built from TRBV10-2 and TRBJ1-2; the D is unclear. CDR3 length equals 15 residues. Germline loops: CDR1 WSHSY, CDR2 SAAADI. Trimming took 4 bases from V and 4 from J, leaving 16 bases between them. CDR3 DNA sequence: TGCGCCAGCAGTGCCCCGGCAGGAGGCTTCTATGGCTACACCTTC. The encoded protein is CASSAPAGGFYGYTF.

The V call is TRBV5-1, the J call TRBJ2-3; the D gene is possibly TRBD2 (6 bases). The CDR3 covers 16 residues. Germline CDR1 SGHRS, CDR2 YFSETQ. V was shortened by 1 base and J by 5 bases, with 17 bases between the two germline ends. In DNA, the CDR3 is TGCGCCAGCAGCTTGAATAGCGGCGAGGCGAAAGATACGCAGTATTTT. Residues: CASSLNSGEAKDTQYF.

CDR3 sequence (DNA): TGTGCCAGCAGTTTCGGGACACCCAAAGCTTTCTTT. This sequence encodes CASSFGTPKAFF. V usage is TRBV6-2 or TRBV6-3 and J usage is TRBJ1-1; TRBD1 is a possible D gene (6 bases). The CDR3 contains 12 residues. Germline loops: CDR1 MNHEY, CDR2 SVGEGT. Trimming shortened V by 4 bases and J by 9 bases, and 12 bases separated the two germline ends.

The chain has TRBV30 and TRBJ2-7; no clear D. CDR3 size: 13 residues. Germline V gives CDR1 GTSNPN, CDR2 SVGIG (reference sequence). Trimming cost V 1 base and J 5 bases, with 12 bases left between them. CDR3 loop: CAWSGTAPNEQYF. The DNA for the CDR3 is TGTGCCTGGAGTGGCACTGCCCCTAACGAGCAGTACTTC.

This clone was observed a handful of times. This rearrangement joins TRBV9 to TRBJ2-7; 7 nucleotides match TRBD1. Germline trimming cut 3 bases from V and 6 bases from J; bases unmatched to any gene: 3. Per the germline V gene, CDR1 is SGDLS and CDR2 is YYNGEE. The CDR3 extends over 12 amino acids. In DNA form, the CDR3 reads TGTGCCAGCAGCGCTTCAGGGGGCGAGCAGTACTTC. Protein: CASSASGGEQYF.

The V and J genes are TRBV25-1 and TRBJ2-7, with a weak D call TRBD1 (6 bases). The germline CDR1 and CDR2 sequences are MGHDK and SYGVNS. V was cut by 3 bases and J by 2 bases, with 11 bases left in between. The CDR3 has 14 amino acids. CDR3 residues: CASSEMDSTYEQYF. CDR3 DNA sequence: TGTGCCAGCAGTGAGATGGACAGCACCTACGAGCAGTACTTC.

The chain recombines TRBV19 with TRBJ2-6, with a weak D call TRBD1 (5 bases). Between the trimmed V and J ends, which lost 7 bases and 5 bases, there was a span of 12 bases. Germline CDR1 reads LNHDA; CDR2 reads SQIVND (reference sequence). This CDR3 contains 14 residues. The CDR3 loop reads CASNTGVRANVLTF. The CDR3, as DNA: TGTGCCAGTAATACAGGTGTTCGGGCCAACGTCCTGACTTTC.

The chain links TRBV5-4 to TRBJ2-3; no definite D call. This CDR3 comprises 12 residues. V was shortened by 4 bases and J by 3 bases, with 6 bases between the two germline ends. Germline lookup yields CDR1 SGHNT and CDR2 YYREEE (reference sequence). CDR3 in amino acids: CASSRRTDTQYF. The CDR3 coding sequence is TGTGCCAGCAGCCGGCGGACAGATACGCAGTATTTT.